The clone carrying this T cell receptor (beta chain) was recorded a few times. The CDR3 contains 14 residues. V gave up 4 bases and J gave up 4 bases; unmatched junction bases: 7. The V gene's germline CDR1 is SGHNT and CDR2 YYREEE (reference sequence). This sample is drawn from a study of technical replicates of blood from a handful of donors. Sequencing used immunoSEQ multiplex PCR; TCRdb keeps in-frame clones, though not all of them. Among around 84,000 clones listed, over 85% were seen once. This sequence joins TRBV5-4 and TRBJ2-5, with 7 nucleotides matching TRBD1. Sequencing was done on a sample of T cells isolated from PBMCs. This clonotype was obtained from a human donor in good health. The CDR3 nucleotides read TGTGCCAGCAGCGATTACAGGGGTGGAGAGACCCAGTACTTC. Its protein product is CASSDYRGGETQYF.